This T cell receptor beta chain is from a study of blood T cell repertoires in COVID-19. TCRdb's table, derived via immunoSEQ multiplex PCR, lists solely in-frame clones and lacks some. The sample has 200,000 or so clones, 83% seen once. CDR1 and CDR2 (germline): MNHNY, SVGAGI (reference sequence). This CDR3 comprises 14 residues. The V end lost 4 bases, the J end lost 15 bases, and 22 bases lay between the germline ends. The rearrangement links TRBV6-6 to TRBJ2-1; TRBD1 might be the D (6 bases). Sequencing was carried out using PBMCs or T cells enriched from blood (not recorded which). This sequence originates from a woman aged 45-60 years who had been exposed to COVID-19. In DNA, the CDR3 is TGTGCCAGCAGTTCAGCCGGACAGCTCATCGTTCTGTTCTTC. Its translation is CASSSAGQLIVLFF.